This T cell receptor beta chain came from a study of spatial heterogeneity in lung cancer. Each TCR cDNA molecule bore a unique molecular identifier. Using its own MiXCR run on the 5' RACE reads, TCRdb lists one record per CDR3 protein. This table holds some 38,000 distinct CDR3 sequences, around 3.3% found once. The CDR3 spans 16 residues. Germline values: CDR1 MDHEN, CDR2 SYDVKM. V was clipped by 6 bases and J by 0 bases, with 12 bases between them. Time point meaning: sample taken at primary tumor resection. In each case, whole RNA from tumor, nontumor lung or frozen PBMC was sequenced unsorted. This clonotype was observed at least ten times.

This chain links TRBV28 with TRBJ2-6; D ambiguous. The material sequenced was normal lung tissue next to the tumor, taken at surgery. This receptor was taken from a male donor with early-stage non-small cell lung cancer. The CDR3 spells CASSVLGVSGANVLTF. The CDR3 DNA is TGTGCCAGCAGCGTCTTAGGAGTCTCTGGGGCCAACGTCCTGACTTTC.